This TCR beta chain was observed in a study of Tregs in tolerant kidney transplant recipients. Overall study results and limits: Biological reproducibility was not directly addressed in this study. Tregs expanded with activated donor B cells seemed most donor-specific.

Unstimulated regulatory T cells (CD4+CD25+CD127-), CD4+CD25- non-regulatory cells, CD4 and CD8 cells were FACS-sorted from thawed PBMCs. Trimming pared 1 base from V and 1 base from J, leaving 5 bases between. This CDR3 region has 13 residues. Germline assignment: CDR1 SGHKS and CDR2 YYEKEE (reference sequence). Method: immunoSEQ multiplex PCR; TCRdb's copy keeps in-frame clones and lacks some. The sample yields some 65,000 clones, 84% seen once. This clone was recorded once. Its antigen remains unidentified. The sequence was collected from a human donor in good health. The sequenced material came from CD4+ T cells from blood. The rearrangement joins TRBV5-5 to TRBJ1-2; D not resolved. Here the CDR3 DNA reads TGTGCCAGCAGCTTGACGGATAACTATGGCTACACCTTC. Residues: CASSLTDNYGYTF.